A selection of T cell receptor beta chains follows, all from one sample in a study of T cell changes during pregnancy in multiple sclerosis. The protocol was immunoSEQ multiplex PCR, while the TCRdb copy is restricted to in-frame clones and leaves out a portion. The top ten clones hold 3.5% to 4.5% of a sample with fewer than 75,000 clones, 80% to 95% of them seen once. The sequenced sample was peripheral blood, obtained after pregnancy. These receptors were taken from a female donor in good health, enrolled as a control in a pregnancy study. The CDR3 runs from the conserved cysteine through the conserved F or W. Each record gives: V gene, D gene, J gene, clone size, CDR3 DNA, CDR3 protein. The D gene is left open where the match is weak. Clone size is stated in some rows and not others, as once, few, many or a class when expanded.

TRBV4-1	.	TRBJ2-7	.	TGCGCCAGCAGCCCTTCTGTACAGGGCATCGAGCAGTACTTC	CASSPSVQGIEQYF
TRBV9	.	TRBJ2-3	.	TGTGCCAGCAGCCCCCTGGGGGGGCCAGATACGCAGTATTTT	CASSPLGGPDTQYF
TRBV9	.	TRBJ1-4	.	TGTGCCAGCAGCGTAGGGGGGCCTAATGAAAAACTGTTTTTT	CASSVGGPNEKLFF
TRBV2	.	TRBJ2-1	.	TGTGCCAGCAGTGAACGGACACCTTACAATGAGCAGTTCTTC	CASSERTPYNEQFF
TRBV5-4	TRBD2	TRBJ2-7	.	TGTGCCAGCAGTTACCGGACTAGCGGGGGAGAAGAGCAGTACTTC	CASSYRTSGGEEQYF
TRBV6-6	.	TRBJ1-1	.	TGTGCCAGCTCCCCAGCGGGTGCCCCGAACACTGAAGCTTTCTTT	CASSPAGAPNTEAFF
TRBV19	TRBD2	TRBJ2-7	.	TGTGCCAGTAGTCCCCCCGGGACTAGAACCTACGAGCAGTACTTC	CASSPPGTRTYEQYF
TRBV19	TRBD1	TRBJ2-7	.	TGTGCCAGTAGTATATCCGGGACAGGGGCCTACGAGCAGTACTTC	CASSISGTGAYEQYF
TRBV6-5	.	TRBJ2-3	.	TGTGCCAGCAGTTACGGTGTCGAGGGCTCGGGGGATACGCAGTATTTT	CASSYGVEGSGDTQYF
TRBV6-5	TRBD1	TRBJ1-5	.	TGTGCCAGCAGCGCCGGGACAGGTTATCAGCCCCAGCATTTT	CASSAGTGYQPQHF
TRBV25-1	.	TRBJ2-7	.	TGTGCCAGCAGTGAACATCCGACAGCCTACGAGCAGTACTTC	CASSEHPTAYEQYF
TRBV7-2	TRBD1	TRBJ2-7	.	TGTGCCAGCAGGGGTGGGACAGGGGGCTACGAGCAGTACTTC	CASRGGTGGYEQYF
TRBV27	TRBD2	TRBJ2-3	.	TGTGCCAGCAGTTTCGGGAGGAGGGCGTCAGATACGCAGTATTTT	CASSFGRRASDTQYF
TRBV4-1	TRBD1	TRBJ1-3	.	TGCGCCAGCAGCGAACAGGGGTACTCTGGAAACACCATATATTTT	CASSEQGYSGNTIYF
TRBV5-5	TRBD2	TRBJ2-1	.	TGTGCCAGCAGCTCCGCGGCCAGGACTAGCGGGTACAATGAGCAGTTCTTC	CASSSAARTSGYNEQFF
TRBV5-1	.	TRBJ1-5	.	TGCGGGCGGGGGGGGCGGAACGTAATTGGTAGCAATCAGCCCCAGCATTTT	CGRGGRNVIGSNQPQHF
TRBV5-1	TRBD1	TRBJ2-5	.	TGCGCCAGCAGCTCCCCCGGGACAGGGGGGGACGGGCCGCAAGAGACCCAGTACTTC	CASSSPGTGGDGPQETQYF
TRBV7-3	.	TRBJ2-1	.	TGTGCCAGCAGGGTCTCAGGGGAAATCGATGAGCAGTTCTTC	CASRVSGEIDEQFF
TRBV18	TRBD1	TRBJ1-2	.	TGTGCCAGCTCACCCAATGGACAGGGGAATGGCTACACCTTC	CASSPNGQGNGYTF
TRBV28	.	TRBJ1-3	once	TGTGCCAGCAGTTTCCCGACGTTTGGAGACACCATATATTTT	CASSFPTFGDTIYF
TRBV11-2	TRBD2	TRBJ2-3	.	TGTGCCAGCAGCCTCCGACTAGCGGGAGGGTATACAGATACGCAGTATTTT	CASSLRLAGGYTDTQYF
TRBV5-1	TRBD1	TRBJ2-3	once	TGCGCCAGCAGCCCGGGACAGGCGGGAGATACGCAGTATTTT	CASSPGQAGDTQYF
TRBV18	TRBD1	TRBJ2-3	.	TGTGCCAGCTCCCGACAGGGGATGAGAACAGATACGCAGTATTTT	CASSRQGMRTDTQYF
TRBV29-1	TRBD2	TRBJ2-1	.	TGCAGCGTCGGTAGCGGAACCGGGGGGTATGAGCAGTTCTTC	CSVGSGTGGYEQFF
TRBV9	.	TRBJ2-2	.	TGTGCCAGCAGCTTCGGACAGCCCACCGGGGAGCTGTTTTTT	CASSFGQPTGELFF
TRBV2	TRBD1	TRBJ2-3	once	TGTGCCAGCCTCTCGGACAGGGGCACAGATACGCAGTATTTT	CASLSDRGTDTQYF
TRBV4-1	TRBD1	TRBJ2-5	.	TGCGCCAGCAGCCAAAACAGGGGGCTGGGGGAGACCCAGTACTTC	CASSQNRGLGETQYF
TRBV9	TRBD1	TRBJ2-7	.	TGTGCCAGCAGCCCCCGGCGCTCGGGACAGGGGAGTTACGAGCAGTACTTC	CASSPRRSGQGSYEQYF
TRBV28	.	TRBJ1-1	.	TGTGCCAGCAGTCCACCCCAGGGGATGAACACTGAAGCTTTCTTT	CASSPPQGMNTEAFF
TRBV4-3	.	TRBJ1-1	.	TGCGCCAGCAGCCAAGATCGAAGGGGGACTGAAGCTTTCTTT	CASSQDRRGTEAFF
TRBV4-3	.	TRBJ1-1	.	TGCGCCAGCAGCCAAGATAGGGGGACTGAAGCTTTCTTT	CASSQDRGTEAFF
TRBV27	.	TRBJ1-1	.	TGTGCCAGCAGTTACAGGGTGGGGTACACTGAAGCTTTCTTT	CASSYRVGYTEAFF
TRBV14	.	TRBJ2-7	.	TGTGCCAGCAGCCAAGAGCCCCAGGGGTCCTCCTACGAGCAGTACTTC	CASSQEPQGSSYEQYF
TRBV7-9	TRBD2	TRBJ2-2	.	TGTGCCAGCAGGTCGGGAGGAACCGGGGAGCTGTTTTTT	CASRSGGTGELFF
TRBV18	TRBD1	TRBJ2-5	.	TGTGCCAGCTCACCACCCTCCGGGACAGGGGCTTTACAAGAGACCCAGTACTTC	CASSPPSGTGALQETQYF
TRBV18	TRBD1	TRBJ2-2	.	TGTGCCAGCTCAAGGGACAGGGGAAAGAACACCGGGGAGCTGTTTTTT	CASSRDRGKNTGELFF
TRBV18	.	TRBJ1-4	.	TGTGCCAGCTCCTCCCAGGGAAGTGAAAAACTGTTTTTT	CASSSQGSEKLFF
TRBV29-1	.	TRBJ2-2	.	TGCAGCGTTAGGGGTGGGGAGAACACCGGGGAGCTGTTTTTT	CSVRGGENTGELFF
TRBV5-4	.	TRBJ2-7	.	TGTGCCAGCAGCGCGGACCGGGACACATTCTACGAGCAGTACTTC	CASSADRDTFYEQYF
TRBV7-2	TRBD2	TRBJ2-7	.	TGTGCCAGCAGCCGATCTAGCGGGGGAACACTCGAGCAGTACTTC	CASSRSSGGTLEQYF
TRBV5-1	TRBD1	TRBJ1-6	.	TGCGCCAGCAGCGACCGACAGGGGAATTCACCCCTCCACTTT	CASSDRQGNSPLHF
TRBV5-4	TRBD1	TRBJ2-7	.	TGTGCCAGCAGCTTGTACTTCTCGGGACAGGGAAGGACCTACGAGCAGTACTTC	CASSLYFSGQGRTYEQYF
TRBV7-9	TRBD1	TRBJ2-7	.	TGTGCCAGCAGCGCCTCAGGGGGCCTGTCCTACGAGCAGTACTTC	CASSASGGLSYEQYF
TRBV25-1	.	TRBJ1-2	.	TGTGCCAGCAGTAGCCTGAGAGACCGGGAATCTGGCTACACCTTC	CASSSLRDRESGYTF
TRBV6-1	TRBD1	TRBJ1-1	.	TGTGCCAGCAGTGGACAGGGGATTGAAGCTTTCTTT	CASSGQGIEAFF
TRBV2	TRBD2	TRBJ2-3	.	TGTGCCAGCAAACAGGGACTAGTCGCAGATACGCAGTATTTT	CASKQGLVADTQYF
TRBV7-9	.	TRBJ2-3	.	TGTGCCAGCAGCTTCCAGGCGTTAGATACGCAGTATTTT	CASSFQALDTQYF
TRBV5-1	.	TRBJ1-1	once	TGCGCCAGCAAAATTATCTCGGACACTGAAGCTTTCTTT	CASKIISDTEAFF